These 27 T cell receptor beta chains came from one sample sequenced in a study of blood T cell dynamics during melanoma immunotherapy (TCRdb year 2020). Libraries were built with the immunoSEQ multiplex PCR assay. The immuneACCESS repertoire file appears here via TCRdb, limited to in-frame rearrangements. These files lack a portion of the clones; in checked studies, under half of the deficit traces to unresolved V genes, and the cause of the others is not known. This sample lists under 7,500 clones; about 88% were detected once. The ten top clones hold around 1.9% of the sample. The label giving this sample's time point can be read as: pre-treatment baseline. Sequences were derived from blood, sampled from a patient treated with checkpoint blockade. These receptors originate from a human donor with melanoma.

The CDR3 bases are TGTGCCAGCAGTGTACAGGGGGCGAACACTGAAGCTTTCTTT. This encodes CASSVQGANTEAFF. The chain joins TRBV6-5 to TRBJ1-1, with TRBD1 matching 9 bases. The germline CDR1 and CDR2 sequences are MNHEY and SVGAGI. This CDR3 region has 14 residues. The junction had 2 bases not matched to a gene; V was cut back by 5 bases and J by 1 base.

This rearrangement joins TRBV7-3 to TRBJ1-2; TRBD1 agrees at 10 bases. CDR3 size: 15 residues. Per germline, CDR1 SGHTA and CDR2 FQGTGA. Trimming cost V 6 bases and J 4 bases; bases outside gene matches: 8. The CDR3 sequence: CASSGGQGRFYGYTF. The CDR3 nucleotides are TGTGCCAGCAGTGGGGGACAGGGGAGGTTCTATGGCTACACCTTC. Complete variable domain (other parts from reference TRBV7-3 and TRBJ1-2): GAGVSQTPSNKVTEKGKYVELRCDPISGHTALYWYRQSLGQGPEFLIYFQGTGAADDSGLPNDRFFAVRPEGSVSTLKIQRTERGDSAVYLCASSGGQGRFYGYTFGSGTRLTVV.

The rearrangement links TRBV9 to TRBJ2-1; the match to TRBD2 covers 7 bases. Germline CDR1 reads SGDLS; CDR2 reads YYNGEE. CDR3 length: 15 residues. The junction had 2 bases not matched to a gene; V was cut back by 0 bases and J by 2 bases. CDR3 sequence: CASSVASGTYNEQFF. In nucleotides, the CDR3 is TGTGCCAGCAGCGTAGCAAGCGGGACCTACAATGAGCAGTTCTTC.

The gene calls are TRBV6-5 and TRBJ1-2; tentatively, D is TRBD1 (6 bases). CDR3 size: 13 residues. CDR1 is MNHEY and CDR2 is SVGAGI in the germline V gene. Trimming removed 6 bases at V and 8 bases at J, with 16 bases between. The CDR3 is CASRGGHGRGYTF. The DNA for the CDR3 is TGTGCCAGCAGGGGGGGGCACGGAAGAGGCTACACCTTC.

This chain uses TRBV7-9 with TRBJ2-5, with TRBD2 as a possible D gene (6 bases). The CDR3 is 16 residues long. Germline CDR1 is SEHNR and CDR2 is FQNEAQ (reference sequence). Trimming stripped 5 bases from V and 1 base from J, with 17 bases between. The CDR3 nucleotides are TGTGCCAGCAGCCCGCGAGTGACGGGGGTCCAAGAGACCCAGTACTTC. Residues: CASSPRVTGVQETQYF.

V usage is TRBV7-2 and J usage is TRBJ2-5; perhaps TRBD2 as D (6 bases). This CDR3 has 16 residues. The germline gives CDR1 SGHTA, CDR2 FQGNSA. The V end was cut by 2 bases, the J end by 5 bases, with 18 bases between. CDR3 sequence: CASSLSLRGMEETQYF. The DNA of the CDR3 is TGTGCCAGCAGCTTATCTCTGCGGGGAATGGAGGAGACCCAGTACTTC. The whole variable domain, remainder taken from reference TRBV7-2 and TRBJ2-5, is GAGVSQSPSNKVTEKGKDVELRCDPISGHTALYWYRQSLGQGLEFLIYFQGNSAPDKSGLPSDRFSAERTGGSVSTLTIQRTQQEDSAVYLCASSLSLRGMEETQYFGPGTRLLVL.

In this sample, this clone turned up once. This sequence joins TRBV6-1 and TRBJ2-1; 8 nucleotides line up with TRBD1. This CDR3 region has 14 residues. Germline CDR1 MNHNS, CDR2 SASEGT. Trimming removed 8 bases from V and 0 bases from J; junction bases left unmatched: 3. CDR3 in DNA: TGTGCCAGCGGAGGGACAGGCTCCTACAATGAGCAGTTCTTC. Translated: CASGGTGSYNEQFF.

In its sample, this clone was seen a few times. The chain has TRBV7-2 and TRBJ1-1; no clear D gene. Germline V lookup: CDR1 SGHTA, CDR2 FQGNSA. V lost 4 bases and J lost 5, with 11 bases in between. The CDR3 runs 13 residues. The CDR3 DNA sequence: TGTGCCAGCAGCTCGGGATGGAGGACTGAAGCTTTCTTT. Translation: CASSSGWRTEAFF. Together with reference TRBV7-2 and TRBJ1-1, the CDR3 gives the full variable domain: GAGVSQSPSNKVTEKGKDVELRCDPISGHTALYWYRQSLGQGLEFLIYFQGNSAPDKSGLPSDRFSAERTGGSVSTLTIQRTQQEDSAVYLCASSSGWRTEAFFGQGTRLTVV.

The V and J genes are TRBV29-1 and TRBJ2-6; D gene uncertain. The CDR3 is 14 residues long. Germline-derived CDR1 and CDR2 are SQVTM and ANQGSEA. V dropped 4 bases and J dropped 5 bases, with 12 bases sitting between them. The CDR3 sequence: CSVAIQSRANVLTF. The CDR3 DNA follows: TGCAGCGTTGCCATACAAAGTCGGGCCAACGTCCTGACTTTC.

In this sample, this clone turned up a few times. V gene TRBV6-4 combines with J gene TRBJ2-2; 7 bases line up with TRBD2. The germline V gene encodes CDR1 MRHNA and CDR2 SNTAGT. CDR3 size: 16 residues. V dropped 3 bases and J dropped 1; count of bases not matched to a gene: 5. CDR3 amino acids: CASSEGGGLNTGELFF. The CDR3, as DNA: TGTGCCAGCAGTGAAGGCGGGGGATTGAACACCGGGGAGCTGTTTTTT.

The chain links TRBV5-6 to TRBJ2-1; D is perhaps TRBD1 (7 bases). CDR1 SGHDT and CDR2 YYEEEE come from the germline V gene. There are 15 residues in the CDR3. V lost 2 bases and J lost 4, with 13 bases in between. The CDR3 DNA is TGTGCCAGCAGCTTATGGAGGGGGCCTTACAATGAGCAGTTCTTC. It codes for CASSLWRGPYNEQFF.

The chain links TRBV6-6 to TRBJ1-1, with TRBD1 matching 9 bases. In germline, CDR1 is MNHNY, CDR2 SVGAGI (reference sequence). V was clipped by 6 bases and J by 4 bases; unmatched bases: 12. The CDR3 covers 16 residues. The CDR3 DNA reads TGTGCCAGCAGCTATGGACAGGGGCGAGGATCCACTGAAGCTTTCTTT. Translated, it gives CASSYGQGRGSTEAFF.

V usage is TRBV5-1 and J usage is TRBJ2-3; 10 bases line up with TRBD2. V lost 1 base and J lost 4; bases outside the gene matches: 3. Germline V CDR1 and CDR2: SGHRS, YFSETQ. The CDR3 covers 15 residues. The CDR3 nucleotides are TGCGCCAGCAGCTTGCGGCTAGCGGGGGCAGATACGCAGTATTTT. As protein: CASSLRLAGADTQYF.

This chain links TRBV7-2 with TRBJ2-7; D possibly corresponds to TRBD2 (6 bases). Trimming left V 1 base short and J 3 bases short, with 19 bases between. CDR1 SGHTA and CDR2 FQGNSA come from the germline V gene. The CDR3 extends over 17 amino acids. As DNA, the CDR3 is TGTGCCAGCAGCTTAGGAGCGGTGGGGGGAGGTTTCTACGAGCAGTACTTC. Translated, it gives CASSLGAVGGGFYEQYF.

This chain connects TRBV9 to TRBJ2-5; tentatively, D is TRBD2 (5 bases). CDR3 size: 14 residues. Germline V gene data show CDR1 as SGDLS and CDR2 as YYNGEE. Trimming stripped 0 bases from V and 7 bases from J, with 13 bases between. The CDR3 is CASSVGERVGTQYF. CDR3 DNA: TGTGCCAGCAGCGTAGGGGAGAGGGTTGGGACCCAGTACTTC.

V gene TRBV7-9 combines with J gene TRBJ2-5; 7 bases match TRBD1. Germline V gene sequence: CDR1 SEHNR, CDR2 FQNEAQ (reference sequence). Trimming cost V 2 bases and J 5 bases; bases outside gene matches: 11. CDR3 size: 16 residues. CDR3 amino acids: CASSLFGDRVRETQYF. As DNA, the CDR3 is TGTGCCAGCAGCTTATTTGGTGACAGGGTGCGCGAGACCCAGTACTTC.

The rearrangement uses TRBV5-4 and TRBJ2-1; no reliable D call. The CDR3 sequence is 13 residues long. Germline V gene lookup returns CDR1 SGHNT and CDR2 YYREEE (reference sequence). V was pared by 0 bases and J by 9 bases, with 10 bases between. In DNA, the CDR3 is TGTGCCAGCAGCTTGGGGTTCCAGGTTGAGCAGTTCTTC. Amino acids: CASSLGFQVEQFF.

This chain joins TRBV29-1 and TRBJ2-3; D perhaps matches TRBD1 (5 bases). Germline lookup yields CDR1 SQVTM and CDR2 ANQGSEA. Trimming stripped 5 bases from V and 8 bases from J, with 8 bases between. The length of the CDR3 is 10 residues. The CDR3 here is CSVSDSTQYF. The CDR3 coding sequence is TGCAGCGTTTCTGACAGTACGCAGTATTTT.

The rearrangement joins TRBV27 to TRBJ2-7, with D uncertain. Germline values: CDR1 MNHEY, CDR2 SMNVEV (reference sequence). The CDR3 consists of 13 residues. The V and J ends lost 2 bases and 4 bases respectively, with 9 bases between them. This CDR3 is CASSLGRKYEQYF. For the CDR3, the DNA is TGTGCCAGCAGTTTAGGTAGAAAATACGAGCAGTACTTC.

The gene calls are TRBV10-3 and TRBJ2-5; 11 nucleotides match TRBD1. V trimming: 7 bases; J trimming: 4 bases; junction bases outside the gene matches: 8. Germline V gives CDR1 ENHRY, CDR2 SYGVKD. The CDR3 has 15 amino acids. The CDR3 DNA follows: TGTGCCATCAACTCGGGACAGGGGGGTAGAGAGACCCAGTACTTC. Amino acid sequence: CAINSGQGGRETQYF.

V and J are TRBV11-3 and TRBJ2-1; the D gene is possibly TRBD2 (5 bases). Trimming removed 5 bases at V and 2 bases at J, with 7 bases between. CDR3 length: 13 residues. Germline CDR1 SGHNT, CDR2 YENEEA. The CDR3 coding sequence is TGTGCCAGCAGCCGGACTGCCTACAATGAGCAGTTCTTC. This gives the protein CASSRTAYNEQFF. The full variable domain, in which reference TRBV11-3 and TRBJ2-1 provide the parts outside the CDR3, is EAGVVQSPRYKIIEKKQPVAFWCNPISGHNTLYWYLQNLGQGPELLIRYENEEAVDDSQLPKDRFSAERLKGVDSTLKIQPAELGDSAVYLCASSRTAYNEQFFGPGTRLTVL.

This chain connects TRBV6-1 to TRBJ1-2, with D perhaps TRBD1 (6 bases). V lost 4 bases to trimming and J lost 4 bases, with 7 bases between them. Germline CDR1 is MNHNS and CDR2 is SASEGT. This CDR3 has 12 amino acids. CDR3 loop: CASSAGAYGYTF. The CDR3 DNA is TGTGCCAGCAGTGCAGGGGCCTATGGCTACACCTTC.

The chain combines TRBV4-3 with TRBJ2-3; D remains unclear. Trimming took off 0 bases at V and 4 bases at J, with 8 bases between the two ends. The CDR3 is made up of 14 amino acids. Germline assignment: CDR1 LGHNA and CDR2 YSLEER. As DNA, the CDR3 is TGCGCCAGCAGCCAAGAGCAGGCATCAGATACGCAGTATTTT. Its protein is CASSQEQASDTQYF.

The rearrangement uses TRBV28 and TRBJ2-7; TRBD2 aligns across 13 bases. Trimming at V came to 7 bases and at J to 0 bases, leaving 6 bases not matched to a gene. Looked up from germline, CDR1 is MDHEN and CDR2 is SYDVKM. The CDR3 covers 16 residues. DNA for the CDR3: TGTGCCAGCAAAACTAGCGGGGGGGAGAGCTCCTACGAGCAGTACTTC. Translated: CASKTSGGESSYEQYF. The entire variable domain, with the rest obtained from reference TRBV28 and TRBJ2-7, is as follows: DVKVTQSSRYLVKRTGEKVFLECVQDMDHENMFWYRQDPGLGLRLIYFSYDVKMKEKGDIPEGYSVSREKKERFSLILESASTNQTSMYLCASKTSGGESSYEQYFGPGTRLTVT.

The chain joins TRBV7-2 to TRBJ2-5, with D uncertain. Trimming took 2 bases from V and 3 from J, leaving 10 bases between them. The CDR3 totals 14 residues. Per the germline V gene, CDR1 is SGHTA and CDR2 is FQGNSA. The CDR3 DNA sequence: TGTGCCAGCAGCTTAAGGAGTCGGGAAGAGACCCAGTACTTC. Translation: CASSLRSREETQYF.

This clone has a single count. The V and J genes are TRBV18 and TRBJ1-1; possible D gene TRBD1, 6 bases. CDR1 is KGHSH and CDR2 is LQKENI in the germline V gene. Trimming took 3 bases from V and 5 from J, leaving 7 bases between them. This CDR3 has 12 amino acids. The CDR3 is CASSPQGTEAFF. In nucleotides, the CDR3 is TGTGCCAGCTCACCCCAGGGGACTGAAGCTTTCTTT.

This clone was detected only a few times. This chain uses TRBV19 with TRBJ1-1, with 12 positions matching TRBD1. This CDR3 comprises 17 residues. Trimming cost V 9 bases and J 4 bases; bases outside gene matches: 15. The germline V gene encodes CDR1 LNHDA and CDR2 SQIVND (reference sequence). The CDR3 loop is CASLALGTGGRRTEAFF. DNA of the CDR3: TGTGCCAGCTTAGCCCTAGGGACAGGGGGCAGGCGCACTGAAGCTTTCTTT.